This T cell receptor beta chain was sequenced for a study of blood T cell repertoires in COVID-19. CDR1 and CDR2 (germline): MDHEN, SYDVKM. Trimming stripped 7 bases from V and 6 bases from J, with 15 bases between. The CDR3 covers 13 residues. TCRdb keeps only in-frame clones here, not all; method: immunoSEQ multiplex PCR. The sample lists approximately 200,000 clones, approximately 83% occurring once. This sequence joins TRBV28 and TRBJ1-2, with D perhaps matching TRBD1 (5 bases). The receptor was derived from a woman aged 60-70 years with acute or convalescent COVID-19. The sample taken for sequencing was peripheral blood. CDR3 sequence: CASKTTDRDGYTF. The DNA of the CDR3 is TGTGCCAGCAAGACGACCGACAGAGATGGCTACACCTTC.